This TCR beta chain was identified in a study of T-cell memory formation after mild COVID-19. Study-level findings and limits: Clones shrinking from day 15 to 85 showed even CD4/CD8 mixes; later expanders tilted CD4+. Pre-infection memory contained some responding clones, which suggested that cross-reactive memory had joined.

The germline V gene encodes CDR1 LNHNV and CDR2 YYDKDF (reference sequence). The CDR3 totals 14 residues. Trimming pared 0 bases from V and 5 bases from J, leaving 11 bases between. TCR alpha and TCR beta cDNA libraries with sample barcodes and UMIs came from 5'RACE using constant-segment primers. TCRdb analysed the 5' RACE reads with MiXCR anew, one entry per CDR3 protein. The sample holds approximately 450,000 distinct CDR3 sequences; 15% to 20% are singletons and the top ten take 12%. This clonotype was counted at least ten times. Its cognate antigen is unknown. Sequencing was done on a sample of PBMCs or a T cell subset sorted from them (not recorded which). This receptor was identified in an adult woman who had mild COVID-19 (a few samples of this study predate the infection). Cell type and time point are not known. The chain couples TRBV15 to TRBJ2-7, with D possibly being TRBD1 (5 bases). CDR3 in amino acids: CATSRDVGPNEQYF. DNA for the CDR3: TGTGCCACCAGCAGAGATGTGGGGCCCAACGAGCAGTACTTC.